These T cell receptor beta chains were read from a single sample in a study of response to subunit inactivated influenza vaccine. TCRdb ran MiXCR on the RT-PCR reads and lists one entry per CDR3 protein. The sample includes fewer than 750,000 distinct CDR3 sequences, 12% to 15% seen only once; the top ten take over 8.5%. The sample here was PBMCs from blood, taken roughly 12 days after vaccination. Receptors were obtained from a man aged 45-60 years who received an inactivated influenza vaccine. Each CDR3 is given without its conserved first and last residue. Clone size is stated in some rows and not others, as once, few, many or a class when expanded.

>TRBJ2-7|few|TRBV7-9
ASSLQGALPYEQY
>TRBJ2-5|few|TRBV5-5
ASSTLAGGQGETQY
>TRBJ2-1|few|TRBV15
ATSSIEGQF
>TRBJ1-6|many|TRBV30
ASRQGAQEYSPLH
>TRBJ2-2|.|TRBV7-2
ASSPIVNTGELF
>TRBJ2-3|few|TRBV28
ASSRAGLTDTQY
>TRBJ2-4|.|TRBV3-1
ASRKGQGGNIQY
>TRBJ1-2|few|TRBV7-2
ASSLARVFDGYT
>TRBJ2-3|.|TRBV6-4
ASSIRAGGLTDTQY
>TRBJ2-7|.|TRBV11-2
ASSAVPSGTYEQY
>TRBJ2-1|few|TRBV4-2
ASSPGQGASITYNEQF
>TRBJ2-5|.|TRBV6-2/TRBV6-3
ASSYGQGNRETQY
>TRBJ2-3|few|TRBV5-1
ASSPQSGRALGTQY
>TRBJ2-1|.|TRBV20-1
SVRVGVYNEQF